One sample yielded the 4 T cell receptor beta chains listed below, sequenced in a study of blood T cell repertoires in COVID-19. Measured with immunoSEQ multiplex PCR; TCRdb has only the in-frame clones, and not every one. The sample has fewer than 300,000 clones; around 82% are singletons. Sequencing was carried out using peripheral blood. These receptor sequences come from a woman between 45 and 60 years old who had recovered from COVID-19.

The gene calls are TRBV5-4 and TRBJ2-7; weak D call: TRBD2 (7 bases). The CDR3 has 16 amino acids. CDR1 is SGHNT and CDR2 is YYREEE in the germline V gene (reference sequence). Trimming removed 3 bases at V and 0 bases at J, with 16 bases between. CDR3 amino acids: CASSSLGGGLSYEQYF. The CDR3 coding sequence is TGTGCCAGCAGCTCTTTGGGCGGGGGCCTCTCCTACGAGCAGTACTTC.

The chain joins TRBV14 to TRBJ1-2; D uncertain. This CDR3 has 15 amino acids. V lost 1 base, J lost 2 bases, and 11 bases lay in between. CDR1 is SGHDN, CDR2 FVKESK, per germline. The CDR3 DNA is TGTGCCAGCAGCCAAGGCGTTGGAGGGAACTATGGCTACACCTTC. Its translation is CASSQGVGGNYGYTF. The full variable domain, its missing parts supplied by reference TRBV14 and TRBJ1-2, is EAGVTQFPSHSVIEKGQTVTLRCDPISGHDNLYWYRRVMGKEIKFLLHFVKESKQDESGMPNNRFLAERTGGTYSTLKVQPAELEDSGVYFCASSQGVGGNYGYTFGSGTRLTVV.

V and J are TRBV7-9 and TRBJ2-2; TRBD1 matches at 9 bases. Germline V gene lookup returns CDR1 SEHNR and CDR2 FQNEAQ (reference sequence). CDR3 size: 15 residues. The J segment lost 3 bases and the V segment lost 6 bases, leaving 5 bases of the junction unmatched. DNA of the CDR3: TGTGCCAGCAGACCGGGACAGGGATACACCGGGGAGCTGTTTTTT. Translated: CASRPGQGYTGELFF.

Only a few counts were recorded for this clone. J is TRBJ2-2 and V is TRBV7-8; a weak D match, TRBD1 (5 bases). Germline V CDR1 and CDR2: SGHVS, FQNEAQ. This CDR3 spans 15 amino acids. With 2 bases removed from V and 4 bases from J, the gap between germline ends came to 11 bases. The CDR3 DNA reads as TGTGCCAGCAGCTTATCCCAGGGTCCCACCGGGGAGCTGTTTTTT. Translating it yields CASSLSQGPTGELFF.